The clone carrying this TCR beta chain was picked up many times. The sample belongs to a study of regulatory T cells in long-lasting Graves disease. Library construction for TCR beta used iRepertoire HTBI primers and Arm-PCR of CDR3 regions. Each CDR3 protein is one row after TCRdb ran MiXCR on the multiplex PCR reads. The sample has 300,000 to 450,000 distinct CDR3 sequences; 15% to 17% are singletons. Regarding time point: newly diagnosed GD, antithyroid drugs for less than 3 months. RNA from PBMCs was the source of the TCR library. The receptor comes from a female donor with Graves disease. The specimen was peripheral blood mononuclear cells (PBMCs), collected at new diagnosis, from a patient treated with antithyroid drugs.

The CDR3 is CASSRAHTEAFF. CDR3 nucleotide sequence: TGTGCCAGCAGTAGGGCCCACACTGAAGCTTTCTTT. The chain carries TRBV2 and TRBJ1-1; D remains unclear. This CDR3 contains 12 residues. The germline V and J ends were trimmed by 5 bases and 3 bases, with 7 bases remaining between them. Per germline, CDR1 SNHLY and CDR2 FYNNEI.